Following are 29 T cell receptor beta chains from one sample sequenced in a study of brain T cells in children with intractable seizures (dated by TCRdb to the early 2020s). Library construction relied on the immunoSEQ multiplex PCR assay. TCRdb holds this immuneACCESS table with in-frame rearrangements only. Some clones are missing; in checked studies, unresolved V genes explain under half, and the rest has no known cause. This sample gives around 80,000 clones in total; around 91% of them show up just once. About 23% of the sample lies in the top ten. The time point label of this sample denotes: resected brain tissue, or blood drawn just prior to surgery. The specimen comprised peripheral blood, sampled at surgery. These receptors all stem from a girl aged 2-10 years with Rasmussen encephalitis and intractable seizures.

The chain employs TRBV6-6 and TRBJ2-2; TRBD2 agrees at 9 bases. The germline CDR1 and CDR2 sequences are MNHNY and SVGAGI (reference sequence). This CDR3 spans 20 amino acids. The ends lost 6 bases at V and 2 bases at J; junction bases unmatched: 19. This CDR3 reads CASSLLGRREGRDNTGELFF. Written as DNA, the CDR3 is TGTGCCAGCAGCCTACTCGGACGGCGGGAGGGGAGGGATAACACCGGGGAGCTGTTTTTT.

The chain uses TRBV6-5 and TRBJ1-1; D remains ambiguous. Germline values: CDR1 MNHEY, CDR2 SVGAGI. V was pared by 0 bases and J by 8 bases, with 10 bases between. The CDR3 is made up of 13 amino acids. The CDR3 nucleotides read TGTGCCAGCAGTTACTCGGCAGGTCGGGAAGCTTTCTTT. It yields the protein CASSYSAGREAFF.

The chain joins TRBV7-3 to TRBJ2-2; 7 positions match TRBD1. The CDR3 is made up of 13 amino acids. V shed 5 bases and J 9 bases; nucleotides not matched to a gene: 6. Germline V gives CDR1 SGHTA, CDR2 FQGTGA. CDR3 protein: CASSGTAYRELFF. The CDR3 nucleotides read TGTGCCAGCAGCGGGACAGCGTACCGGGAGCTGTTTTTT. The full variable domain, completed using reference TRBV7-3 and TRBJ2-2, is GAGVSQTPSNKVTEKGKYVELRCDPISGHTALYWYRQSLGQGPEFLIYFQGTGAADDSGLPNDRFFAVRPEGSVSTLKIQRTERGDSAVYLCASSGTAYRELFFGEGSRLTVL.

The J gene is TRBJ2-3, the V gene TRBV29-1; TRBD2 aligns across 7 bases. The CDR3 consists of 13 residues. Germline CDR1 SQVTM, CDR2 ANQGSEA. J was trimmed by 3 bases and V by 4 bases; bases with no gene match: 4. The CDR3 bases are TGCAGCGTTGCGGGGGGAATAACAGATACGCAGTATTTT. Its translation: CSVAGGITDTQYF.

The chain combines TRBV30 with TRBJ1-2, with no clear D. Germline CDR1 reads GTSNPN; CDR2 reads SVGIG (reference sequence). Trimming stripped 6 bases from V and 4 bases from J, with 12 bases between. This CDR3 spans 12 amino acids. The CDR3 reads CACRQVRYGYTF. CDR3 in DNA: TGTGCCTGCCGGCAGGTCCGCTATGGCTACACCTTC.

The chain recombines TRBV5-1 with TRBJ1-2; no firm D call. The length of the CDR3 is 17 residues. Trimming left V 0 bases short and J 8 bases short, with 23 bases between. Germline-derived CDR1 and CDR2 are SGHRS and YFSETQ. CDR3 nucleotides: TGCGCCAGCAGCTTGGCCAGGCGTGTGATCGGGCCCGGCGGCTACACCTTC. Translation: CASSLARRVIGPGGYTF.

This clone is classed as medium-sized. This sequence joins TRBV4-1 and TRBJ2-1; D is possibly TRBD1 (6 bases). Looked up from germline, CDR1 is MGHRA and CDR2 is YSYEKL. The CDR3 runs 17 residues. The germline V and J ends were trimmed by 0 bases and 0 bases, with 12 bases remaining between them. The CDR3 nucleotides read TGCGCCAGCAGCCAAGACGCCGGACAGAGCTCCTACAATGAGCAGTTCTTC. Translation: CASSQDAGQSSYNEQFF.

The rearrangement links TRBV6-1 to TRBJ1-3; D gene ambiguous. The germline V and J ends were trimmed by 3 bases and 3 bases, with 15 bases remaining between them. The CDR3 runs 16 residues. Germline loops: CDR1 MNHNS, CDR2 SASEGT. The CDR3 spells CASSDEIEGVGNTIYF. The CDR3, as DNA: TGTGCCAGCAGTGATGAAATAGAGGGAGTTGGAAACACCATATATTTT.

This clone showed up just once. J is TRBJ2-7 and V is TRBV27; 7 nucleotides align to TRBD1. After removal of 6 bases from V and 4 bases from J, the junction contained 6 bases not matched to a gene. This CDR3 comprises 13 residues. Germline assignment: CDR1 MNHEY and CDR2 SMNVEV (reference sequence). In DNA form, the CDR3 reads TGTGCCAGCAGCCGCGGACAGGTTTACGAGCAGTACTTC. Amino acids: CASSRGQVYEQYF.

The V call is TRBV5-5, the J call TRBJ1-2, with 8 positions matching TRBD1. The CDR3 extends over 15 amino acids. The germline V gene has CDR1 SGHKS and CDR2 YYEKEE (reference sequence). The J segment lost 4 bases and the V segment lost 0 bases, leaving 5 bases of the junction unmatched. The CDR3 is CASSLAGTGGYGYTF. As DNA, the CDR3 is TGTGCCAGCAGCTTGGCCGGGACAGGCGGCTATGGCTACACCTTC. Variable domain in full (rest from reference TRBV5-5 and TRBJ1-2): DAGVTQSPTHLIKTRGQQVTLRCSPISGHKSVSWYQQVLGQGPQFIFQYYEKEERGRGNFPDRFSARQFPNYSSELNVNALLLGDSALYLCASSLAGTGGYGYTFGSGTRLTVV.

The V call is TRBV5-4, the J call TRBJ1-3; the match to TRBD1 covers 7 bases. The V gene end was trimmed by 1 base and the J gene end by 0 bases; junction bases not matched to a gene: 7. The germline gives CDR1 SGHNT, CDR2 YYREEE (reference sequence). The CDR3 has 17 residues. The DNA of the CDR3 is TGTGCCAGCAGCTTGTCTCGGGCAGGGGGCTCTGGAAACACCATATATTTT. Amino acid sequence: CASSLSRAGGSGNTIYF.

This chain connects TRBV7-9 to TRBJ2-4; D is ambiguous. V gave up 2 bases and J gave up 7 bases, with 21 bases separating them. From germline, CDR1 is SEHNR and CDR2 FQNEAQ (reference sequence). The CDR3 is made up of 17 amino acids. CDR3 sequence: CASSLRASHFLWNIQYF. The CDR3 region has the DNA TGTGCCAGCAGCTTAAGGGCCAGTCATTTTCTCTGGAACATTCAGTACTTC.

The CDR3 here is CASSQYRNEQFF. The CDR3, as DNA: TGTGCCAGCAGCCAGTACAGGAATGAGCAGTTCTTC. The chain employs TRBV12-3 or TRBV12-4 and TRBJ2-1; the D gene is possibly TRBD1 (5 bases). The V and J ends lost 6 bases and 7 bases respectively, with 10 bases between them. CDR3 length: 12 amino acids.

V usage is TRBV10-2 and J usage is TRBJ2-1; 9 bases map to TRBD1. J was trimmed by 6 bases and V by 11 bases; bases with no gene match: 5. Germline CDR1 and CDR2: WSHSY and SAAADI. There are 12 residues in the CDR3. In DNA form, the CDR3 reads TGCGCCCTGGACAGGGGAAGCAATGAGCAGTTCTTC. Protein: CALDRGSNEQFF.

The chain carries TRBV10-3 and TRBJ2-2; possibly TRBD1 for D (5 bases). V shed 6 bases and J shed 2 bases, with 16 bases lying between them. The CDR3 totals 16 residues. The V gene's germline CDR1 is ENHRY and CDR2 SYGVKD. The CDR3 sequence: CAISLLTAANTGELFF. The DNA of the CDR3 is TGTGCCATCAGCCTATTGACAGCAGCTAACACCGGGGAGCTGTTTTTT.

This rearrangement joins TRBV5-4 to TRBJ1-1; no reliable D call. In germline, CDR1 is SGHNT, CDR2 YYREEE (reference sequence). The V end was cut by 5 bases, the J end by 0 bases, with 8 bases between. CDR3 length equals 13 residues. Written as DNA, the CDR3 is TGTGCCAGCAGTTTCAACCTGAACACTGAAGCTTTCTTT. Translating gives CASSFNLNTEAFF.

The chain employs TRBV11-3 and TRBJ2-5, with D unresolved. The CDR3 covers 15 residues. V lost 0 bases and J lost 5, with 13 bases in between. Germline V gene data show CDR1 as SGHNT and CDR2 as YENEEA. CDR3 loop: CASSLDGRARETQYF. CDR3 DNA: TGTGCCAGCAGCTTAGATGGACGTGCCAGGGAGACCCAGTACTTC.

This CDR3 is CASSLRPGNTIYF. The DNA of the CDR3 is TGTGCCAGTAGTCTCAGGCCAGGAAACACCATATATTTT. V and J are TRBV19 and TRBJ1-3; D is ambiguous. From germline, CDR1 is LNHDA and CDR2 SQIVND (reference sequence). The CDR3 is 13 amino acids. Trimming removed 5 bases at V and 4 bases at J, with 9 bases between. Full variable domain (rest looked up from reference TRBV19 and TRBJ1-3): DGGITQSPKYLFRKEGQNVTLSCEQNLNHDAMYWYRQDPGQGLRLIYYSQIVNDFQKGDIAEGYSVSREKKESFPLTVTSAQKNPTAFYLCASSLRPGNTIYFGEGSWLTVV.

The rearrangement links TRBV28 to TRBJ1-4; the match to TRBD1 covers 9 bases. The junction had 6 bases not matched to a gene; V was cut back by 4 bases and J by 3 bases. The CDR3 has 16 residues. CDR1 and CDR2 (germline): MDHEN, SYDVKM. As DNA, the CDR3 is TGTGCCAGCAGTTCCGGGACAGGGATCCCTAATGAAAAACTGTTTTTT. This sequence encodes CASSSGTGIPNEKLFF. The whole variable domain, remainder taken from reference TRBV28 and TRBJ1-4, is DVKVTQSSRYLVKRTGEKVFLECVQDMDHENMFWYRQDPGLGLRLIYFSYDVKMKEKGDIPEGYSVSREKKERFSLILESASTNQTSMYLCASSSGTGIPNEKLFFGSGTQLSVL.

This rearrangement joins TRBV11-2 to TRBJ2-2, with D possibly being TRBD1 (5 bases). V was pared by 1 base and J by 1 base, with 7 bases between. Germline lookup yields CDR1 SGHAT and CDR2 FQNNGV. CDR3 length equals 15 residues. The CDR3 bases are TGTGCCAGCAGCTTAGGGCAGGGGAACACCGGGGAGCTGTTTTTT. This sequence encodes CASSLGQGNTGELFF. Full variable domain (rest looked up from reference TRBV11-2 and TRBJ2-2): EAGVAQSPRYKIIEKRQSVAFWCNPISGHATLYWYQQILGQGPKLLIQFQNNGVVDDSQLPKDRFSAERLKGVDSTLKIQPAKLEDSAVYLCASSLGQGNTGELFFGEGSRLTVL.

This chain links TRBV12-2 with TRBJ1-1; TRBD1, as called in the table, went unchecked against the DNA. TRBV12-2 is classified as a pseudogene. CDR3 length: 13 residues. The CDR3, as DNA: TGTGCAAGCCGAGGACAGAGGATTACTGAAGCTTTCTTT. This sequence encodes CASRGQRITEAFF.

The rearrangement uses TRBV2 and TRBJ2-3; 16 bases map to TRBD2. J lost 4 bases, V lost 8 bases, and 3 bases had no gene match. The CDR3 loop spans 15 amino acids. CDR1 and CDR2 (germline): SNHLY, FYNNEI. CDR3 sequence: CASWGTSGGADTQYF. As DNA, the CDR3 is TGTGCCAGCTGGGGGACTAGCGGGGGGGCAGATACGCAGTATTTT.

The rearrangement joins TRBV28 to TRBJ2-1, with D hard to call. V was shortened by 1 base and J by 9 bases, with 7 bases between the two germline ends. The CDR3 is 12 residues long. Germline values: CDR1 MDHEN, CDR2 SYDVKM. In nucleotides, the CDR3 is TGTGCCAGCAGTTTATCAGGTGGTGAGCAGTTCTTC. Translating it yields CASSLSGGEQFF.

The chain is built from TRBV5-5 and TRBJ2-7; either TRBD1 or TRBD2 may supply D (5 bases each). The CDR3 consists of 13 residues. V dropped 4 bases and J dropped 2 bases, with 10 bases sitting between them. Germline CDR1 SGHKS, CDR2 YYEKEE (reference sequence). CDR3 in amino acids: CASSRGPTYEQYF. The CDR3, as DNA: TGTGCCAGCAGCCGGGGACCCACCTACGAGCAGTACTTC.

The chain joins TRBV2 to TRBJ1-2; D possibly corresponds to TRBD1 (5 bases). Looked up from germline, CDR1 is SNHLY and CDR2 is FYNNEI. This CDR3 region has 14 residues. V dropped 1 base and J dropped 3 bases, with 9 bases sitting between them. CDR3 sequence reads: CASSEGAGDYGYTF. The CDR3 nucleotides read TGTGCCAGCAGTGAAGGGGCGGGGGACTATGGCTACACCTTC. Looking up the rest from reference TRBV2 and TRBJ1-2 gives the full variable domain: EPEVTQTPSHQVTQMGQEVILRCVPISNHLYFYWYRQILGQKVEFLVSFYNNEISEKSEIFDDQFSVERPDGSNFTLKIRSTKLEDSAMYFCASSEGAGDYGYTFGSGTRLTVV.

This chain links TRBV2 with TRBJ1-2; 7 nucleotides match TRBD1. Germline V gene sequence: CDR1 SNHLY, CDR2 FYNNEI. Trimming cost V 8 bases and J 2 bases; bases outside gene matches: 2. The CDR3 has 12 amino acids. CDR3 in DNA: TGTGCCAGCGAGACAGGGAACTATGGCTACACCTTC. Amino acid sequence: CASETGNYGYTF.

The rearrangement uses TRBV7-9 and TRBJ2-1, with TRBD1 as a possible D gene (5 bases). This CDR3 is 15 amino acids long. Germline V gene lookup returns CDR1 SEHNR and CDR2 FQNEAQ (reference sequence). The V end lost 0 bases, the J end lost 6 bases, and 12 bases lay between the germline ends. CDR3 protein: CASSLASGLINEQFF. The CDR3, as DNA: TGTGCCAGCAGCTTAGCTTCAGGGCTGATCAATGAGCAGTTCTTC.

The rearrangement uses TRBV28 and TRBJ1-1, with D uncertain. CDR1 is MDHEN and CDR2 is SYDVKM in the germline V gene. Trimming shortened V by 5 bases and J by 2 bases, and 6 bases separated the two germline ends. The length of the CDR3 is 12 residues. The CDR3 protein is CASSQTNTEAFF. CDR3 nucleotides: TGTGCCAGCAGTCAGACAAACACTGAAGCTTTCTTT. Using reference TRBV28 and TRBJ1-1 for the parts outside the CDR3, the full variable domain is DVKVTQSSRYLVKRTGEKVFLECVQDMDHENMFWYRQDPGLGLRLIYFSYDVKMKEKGDIPEGYSVSREKKERFSLILESASTNQTSMYLCASSQTNTEAFFGQGTRLTVV.

The V and J genes are TRBV28 and TRBJ1-1, with D perhaps matching TRBD1 (5 bases). The germline V gene encodes CDR1 MDHEN and CDR2 SYDVKM. Trimming shortened V by 5 bases and J by 0 bases, and 13 bases separated the two germline ends. This CDR3 region has 15 residues. The CDR3 region is CASSAYRKLNTEAFF. The CDR3 DNA follows: TGTGCCAGCAGTGCCTACAGGAAACTGAACACTGAAGCTTTCTTT.